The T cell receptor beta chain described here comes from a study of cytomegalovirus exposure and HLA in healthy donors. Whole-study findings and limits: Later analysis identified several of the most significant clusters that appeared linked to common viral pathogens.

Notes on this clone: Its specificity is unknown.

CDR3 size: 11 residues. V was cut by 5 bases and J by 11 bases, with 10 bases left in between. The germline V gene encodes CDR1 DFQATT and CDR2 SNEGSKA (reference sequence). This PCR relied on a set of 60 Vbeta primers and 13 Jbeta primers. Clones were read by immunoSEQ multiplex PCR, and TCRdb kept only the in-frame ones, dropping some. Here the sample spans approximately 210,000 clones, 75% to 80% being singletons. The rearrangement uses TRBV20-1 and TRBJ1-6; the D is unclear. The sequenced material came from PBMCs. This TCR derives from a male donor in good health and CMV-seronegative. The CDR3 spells CSAAGLAPLHF. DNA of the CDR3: TGCAGTGCTGCCGGTTTGGCACCCCTCCACTTT.